In its sample, the clone carrying this T cell receptor beta chain was seen many times. Antigen specificity is unknown. The sample is drawn from a study of read filtering for tumor transcriptome and immune sequencing. Study conclusions and caveats: Dropping single-read clonotypes raised IR-seq and RNA-seq shared-clonotype correlation. The CD138-negative fraction was mixed bone marrow immune cells, not pure T cells.

From around 0.4 ug of RNA, a library with molecular barcoded alpha/delta and beta/gamma adaptors was made. A single record per CDR3 protein comes from TCRdb applying MiXCR to the reads. This table has 90,000 to 95,000 distinct CDR3 sequences, roughly 21% appearing once. The CDR3 runs to 12 residues. Deletions cut 4 bases from V and 8 bases from J, with 14 bases between. Germline V lookup: CDR1 SQVTM, CDR2 ANQGSEA. The specimen sequenced was a population of CD138-negative cells sorted from bone marrow. The chain uses TRBV29-1 and TRBJ1-1; maybe TRBD1 (6 bases). The sequence derives from a donor at least 40 years old with multiple myeloma. The CDR3 DNA is TGCAGCGTTGGTCAGGGGAGTTCGGAAGCTTTCTTT. Translating it yields CSVGQGSSEAFF. Looking up the rest from reference TRBV29-1 and TRBJ1-1 gives the full variable domain: SAVISQKPSRDICQRGTSLTIQCQVDSQVTMMFWYRQQPGQSLTLIATANQGSEATYESGFVIDKFPISRPNLTFSTLTVSNMSPEDSSIYLCSVGQGSSEAFFGQGTRLTVV.